The clone carrying this T cell receptor beta chain was seen many times. Its antigen is currently unknown. This entry is derived from a study of identical twins. Template switching added a universal primer site; cDNA carried unique molecular identifiers. TCRdb re-derived calls from the 5' RACE reads in MiXCR, one entry per CDR3 protein. The data contain fewer than 250,000 distinct CDR3 sequences, approximately 9% of them singletons. After removal of 4 bases from V and 4 bases from J, the junction contained 9 bases not matched to a gene. Germline V CDR1 and CDR2: SNHLY, FYNNEI. The CDR3 runs 15 residues. Regarding the study as a whole: Abundant beta clonotypes from cord blood had fewer insertions, unlike memory repertoires, which showed none. Within beta out-of-frame sequences, the excess sharing observed between twins was weaker.

Sequencing was performed on memory (CD45RO+) T cells sorted from blood. The origin of this receptor is a young woman in good health. The chain has TRBV2 and TRBJ2-5; 7 nucleotides agree with TRBD2. The DNA of the CDR3 is TGTGCCAGCAGTGGAGCCGGCGGGGGTGGAGAGACCCAGTACTTC. Translation gives CASSGAGGGGETQYF.